One sample yielded the 29 T cell receptor beta chains listed below, sequenced in a study of Graves' ophthalmopathy and Graves' hyperthyroidism. The authors amplified TCR beta CDR3 regions, and they did so from RNA transcripts for repertoire sequencing. First-round RT-PCR used HTBI primers; second-round multiplex PCR followed. TCRdb itself ran the multiplex PCR reads through MiXCR, one entry per CDR3 protein. The sample holds about 550,000 distinct CDR3 sequences, less than 45% seen once. Sequenced material: peripheral blood or thyroid tissue (not recorded which). The receptors derive from an adult man with Graves' hyperthyroidism.

Many counts were recorded for this clonotype. Here the CDR3 reads CASSLGWANEAFF. CDR3 coding DNA: TGTGCCAGCAGCTTAGGGTGGGCAAATGAAGCTTTCTTT. The chain combines TRBV7-6 with TRBJ1-1; D uncertain. Germline CDR1 reads SGHVS; CDR2 reads FNYEAQ. The V end lost 1 base, the J end lost 7 bases, and 10 bases lay between the germline ends. The length of the CDR3 is 13 residues.

In the case of this clonotype: This sequence may be a read error, since a much larger clone differs from it by one base. The chain joins TRBV7-2 to TRBJ1-2; 7 nucleotides match TRBD1. Germline values: CDR1 SGHTA, CDR2 FQGNSA. The CDR3 contains 14 residues. The CDR3 DNA reads as TGTGCCAGCAGCTTATCCGGGACAGACTATGGCTTCACCTTC. This translates into CASSLSGTDYGFTF.

This clonotype was seen many times. This chain joins TRBV5-1 and TRBJ1-2; 9 nucleotides line up with TRBD1. The CDR3 has 16 amino acids. J gave up 6 bases and V 0 bases, and 9 bases lay outside the gene matches. Germline CDR1 is SGHRS and CDR2 is YFSETQ. The CDR3 DNA follows: TGCGCCAGCAGCTTGGTACAGGGGGCGACAAGCCATGGCTACACCTTC. Translated: CASSLVQGATSHGYTF.

This chain connects TRBV13 to TRBJ2-7; no clear D. Trimming left V 2 bases short and J 0 bases short, with 8 bases between. This CDR3 comprises 14 residues. The germline V gene encodes CDR1 PRHDT and CDR2 FYEKMQ (reference sequence). CDR3 sequence: CASSLWGNSYEQYF. The CDR3 bases are TGTGCCAGCAGCTTATGGGGTAACTCCTACGAGCAGTACTTC.

This clonotype was seen ten or more times. The J gene is TRBJ2-5, the V gene TRBV6-6; 9 bases map to TRBD1. CDR3 size: 15 residues. V lost 6 bases, J lost 5 bases, and 10 bases stayed unmatched. Per the germline V gene, CDR1 is MNHNY and CDR2 is SVGAGI (reference sequence). The CDR3 spells CASRHRDRVDETQYF. The CDR3 DNA follows: TGTGCCAGCAGACACCGGGACAGGGTGGATGAGACCCAGTACTTC.

The table lists this clonotype with many counts. V is TRBV30 and J is TRBJ2-7; no reliable D call. This CDR3 is 11 amino acids long. Germline-derived CDR1 and CDR2 are GTSNPN and SVGIG (reference sequence). V lost 0 bases and J 9 bases, leaving 9 bases between the germline ends. The CDR3 DNA is TGTGCCTGGAGTGTGGCTACCAGGCAGTACTTC. This gives the protein CAWSVATRQYF. The entire variable domain, with the rest obtained from reference TRBV30 and TRBJ2-7, is as follows: SQTIHQWPATLVQPVGSPLSLECTVEGTSNPNLYWYRQAAGRGLQLLFYSVGIGQISSEVPQNLSASRPQDRQFILSSKKLLLSDSGFYLCAWSVATRQYFGPGTRLTVT.

This clonotype occurred many times. CDR3 loop: CATSREGYKGPGLFF. The CDR3 DNA reads TGTGCCACCAGCAGAGAGGGTTACAAAGGGCCGGGACTGTTTTTT. The chain links TRBV15 to TRBJ1-4; D ambiguous. The CDR3 extends over 15 amino acids. Germline V gene lookup returns CDR1 LNHNV and CDR2 YYDKDF (reference sequence). V gave up 0 bases and J gave up 13 bases, with 18 bases separating them.

The chain joins TRBV20-1 to TRBJ2-7; D perhaps matches TRBD2 (6 bases). There are 14 residues in the CDR3. In germline, CDR1 is DFQATT, CDR2 SNEGSKA (reference sequence). V dropped 1 base and J dropped 4 bases, with 14 bases sitting between them. The CDR3 coding sequence is TGCAGTGCTAGAGCCCTGGCGGGATATTACGAGCAGTACTTC. Its protein product is CSARALAGYYEQYF.

This clonotype was picked up one time. The chain couples TRBV6-5 to TRBJ1-1, with 8 positions matching TRBD1. Trimming at V came to 7 bases and at J to 4 bases, leaving 11 bases not matched to a gene. The CDR3 contains 15 residues. Germline CDR1 is MNHEY and CDR2 is SVGAGI. CDR3 protein: CASTNGDRGGTEAFF. CDR3 in DNA: TGTGCCAGCACTAACGGAGACAGGGGTGGCACTGAAGCTTTCTTT.

This clonotype was seen a handful of times. This chain uses TRBV28 with TRBJ1-6, with unresolved D. V shed 2 bases and J shed 10 bases, with 6 bases lying between them. Germline V gene data show CDR1 as MDHEN and CDR2 as SYDVKM. CDR3 length: 12 amino acids. The CDR3 nucleotides are TGTGCCAGCAGTTTACAATGGTCACCCCTCCACTTT. Translation gives CASSLQWSPLHF. The complete variable domain, with remaining parts taken from reference TRBV28 and TRBJ1-6, reads DVKVTQSSRYLVKRTGEKVFLECVQDMDHENMFWYRQDPGLGLRLIYFSYDVKMKEKGDIPEGYSVSREKKERFSLILESASTNQTSMYLCASSLQWSPLHFGNGTRLTVT.

For this clonotype: A read error may be the cause here, since a much bigger clone is one base away. The conserved phenylalanine or tryptophan is not found at the CDR3 terminus, so this likely reflects a read error. This chain connects TRBV20-1 to TRBJ1-1; the D gene is possibly TRBD1 (5 bases). CDR1 is DFQATT, CDR2 SNEGSKA, per germline (reference sequence). V dropped 6 bases and J dropped 4 bases, with 18 bases sitting between them. The CDR3 sequence is 14 residues long. The CDR3 nucleotides are TGCAGTGCGGGTAGGTGGGGCGGCGGCACTGAAGCTTTCTCT. Its translation is CSAGRWGGGTEAFS.

Comment on this clonotype: This may be a read error: a much more frequent sequence differs by one nucleotide. The rearrangement uses TRBV7-9 and TRBJ2-2; TRBD2 agrees at 7 bases. The CDR3 totals 17 residues. Germline CDR1 SEHNR, CDR2 FQNEAQ (reference sequence). DNA of the CDR3: TGTGCCGGCAGCTTATCACTAGCGCGCGTTCGCACCGGGGAGCTGTTTTTT. It yields the protein CAGSLSLARVRTGELFF.

CDR3 DNA: TGTGCCAGTAGTACAGGTGGCTACACCTTC. It translates to CASSTGGYTF. The chain recombines TRBV19 with TRBJ1-2, with unresolved D. CDR1 is LNHDA, CDR2 SQIVND, per germline (reference sequence). Trimming stripped 4 bases from V and 7 bases from J, with 4 bases between. This CDR3 comprises 10 residues. Full variable domain (rest looked up from reference TRBV19 and TRBJ1-2): DGGITQSPKYLFRKEGQNVTLSCEQNLNHDAMYWYRQDPGQGLRLIYYSQIVNDFQKGDIAEGYSVSREKKESFPLTVTSAQKNPTAFYLCASSTGGYTFGSGTRLTVV.

This clonotype was seen only a few times. The chain couples TRBV7-2 to TRBJ2-3, with 10 bases identical to TRBD2. This CDR3 is 17 amino acids long. Per the germline V gene, CDR1 is SGHTA and CDR2 is FQGNSA. Losses at the gene ends were 4 bases for V and 5 bases for J; bases not matched to a gene: 12. CDR3 region: CASSSLLAGVGVDTQYF. Here the CDR3 DNA reads TGTGCCAGCAGCTCTCTTCTAGCGGGAGTGGGGGTAGATACGCAGTATTTT.

This clonotype has more than one count but fewer than ten. CDR3 loop: CASSRIMDLGGGYTF. The CDR3 coding sequence is TGTGCCAGCAGCCGAATCATGGATCTTGGGGGAGGCTACACCTTC. V and J are TRBV6-5 and TRBJ1-2, with D tentatively TRBD1 (5 bases). The CDR3 length is 15 residues. Trimming left V 6 bases short and J 8 bases short, with 22 bases between. From germline, CDR1 is MNHEY and CDR2 SVGAGI.

The rearrangement uses TRBV10-3 and TRBJ2-1; D is possibly TRBD2 (6 bases). Germline V CDR1 and CDR2: ENHRY, SYGVKD. The germline V and J ends were trimmed by 2 bases and 2 bases, with 13 bases remaining between them. The CDR3 covers 16 residues. The CDR3 reads CAISEGGYPPYNEQFF. In DNA form, the CDR3 reads TGTGCCATCAGTGAGGGAGGGTACCCACCCTACAATGAGCAGTTCTTC.

V is TRBV27 and J is TRBJ1-4; D is uncertain. This CDR3 is built from 15 residues. Germline loops: CDR1 MNHEY, CDR2 SMNVEV (reference sequence). The germline V and J ends were trimmed by 1 base and 3 bases, with 9 bases remaining between them. CDR3 sequence (DNA): TGTGCCAGCAGTTTATGGACGGATCCTAATGAAAAACTGTTTTTT. This encodes CASSLWTDPNEKLFF.

The chain carries TRBV29-1 and TRBJ2-5; D perhaps matches TRBD2 (5 bases). The CDR3 contains 14 residues. Trimming left V 6 bases short and J 5 bases short, with 19 bases between. Germline CDR1 reads SQVTM; CDR2 reads ANQGSEA. The CDR3 loop reads CSVGRRPGRETQYF. CDR3 nucleotides: TGCAGCGTAGGACGGAGGCCGGGTAGGGAGACCCAGTACTTC.

This clonotype was counted a few times. The gene calls are TRBV4-1 and TRBJ1-3, with no clear D. Germline V gives CDR1 MGHRA, CDR2 YSYEKL. Trimming cost V 0 bases and J 0 bases, with 15 bases left between them. This CDR3 is 18 amino acids long. The CDR3 bases are TGCGCCAGCAGCCAAGATTGGGCAGCAACAATCTCTGGAAACACCATATATTTT. The encoded protein is CASSQDWAATISGNTIYF.

The chain's CDR3 is CASSGVAASYEQYF. The CDR3 nucleotides are TGTGCCAGTAGTGGGGTTGCAGCTTCCTACGAGCAGTACTTC. The chain has TRBV19 and TRBJ2-7; D not resolved. This CDR3 region has 14 residues. Trimming removed 5 bases from V and 1 base from J, with 12 bases in between. CDR1 LNHDA and CDR2 SQIVND come from the germline V gene (reference sequence).

This clonotype was observed many times. CDR3 nucleotides: TGCAGCGTTGACAAGGGGCCGGTGAACACTGAAGCTTTCTTT. Translated: CSVDKGPVNTEAFF. V is TRBV29-1 and J is TRBJ1-1, with a possible D match to TRBD1 (5 bases). Germline loops: CDR1 SQVTM, CDR2 ANQGSEA. This CDR3 contains 14 residues. The V and J ends lost 3 bases and 0 bases respectively, with 11 bases between them.

The chain is built from TRBV19 and TRBJ2-7; weak D call: TRBD1 (6 bases). Germline CDR1 reads LNHDA; CDR2 reads SQIVND (reference sequence). The CDR3 has 14 residues. Trimming stripped 5 bases from V and 2 bases from J, with 13 bases between. The CDR3, as DNA: TGTGCCAGTAGTGCACAGGGTCTACCCTACGAGCAGTACTTC. Amino acid sequence: CASSAQGLPYEQYF.

At least ten counts were recorded for this clonotype. The chain carries TRBV11-3 and TRBJ1-1, with 9 bases identical to TRBD1. V gave up 6 bases and J gave up 4 bases; unmatched junction bases: 9. The CDR3 consists of 15 residues. CDR1 SGHNT and CDR2 YENEEA come from the germline V gene. The CDR3 nucleotides read TGTGCCAGCAGTACAAGACAGGGGGACGCCACTGAAGCTTTCTTT. It yields the protein CASSTRQGDATEAFF.

The table lists this clonotype with many counts. The V call is TRBV7-8, the J call TRBJ1-4; D is perhaps TRBD1 (6 bases). The CDR3 consists of 14 residues. Trimming left V 4 bases short and J 5 bases short, with 11 bases between. Germline CDR1 is SGHVS and CDR2 is FQNEAQ. This chain's CDR3 is CASSYTTGNEKLFF. Written as DNA, the CDR3 is TGTGCCAGCAGCTATACTACAGGGAATGAAAAACTGTTTTTT.

This clonotype was detected a few times. The J gene is TRBJ2-2, the V gene TRBV7-2; TRBD2 is a possible D gene (5 bases). This CDR3 contains 14 residues. V lost 1 base to trimming and J lost 5 bases, with 8 bases between them. Germline V gene data show CDR1 as SGHTA and CDR2 as FQGNSA. The CDR3 sequence is CASSLVWETGELFF. CDR3 DNA sequence: TGTGCCAGCAGCTTAGTATGGGAGACCGGGGAGCTGTTTTTT.

The chain joins TRBV20-1 to TRBJ2-2; possibly TRBD2 for D (6 bases). The V end lost 0 bases, the J end lost 5 bases, and 10 bases lay between the germline ends. The germline V gene has CDR1 DFQATT and CDR2 SNEGSKA (reference sequence). This CDR3 has 14 residues. CDR3 in DNA: TGCAGTGCTAGAGATCCAGGAGGGACCGGGGAGCTGTTTTTT. Its translation is CSARDPGGTGELFF.

This chain links TRBV29-1 with TRBJ2-7; weak D call: TRBD2 (6 bases). Germline CDR1 and CDR2: SQVTM and ANQGSEA. The CDR3 contains 13 residues. Trimming removed 6 bases from V and 6 bases from J, with 18 bases in between. The CDR3 reads CSVRKGGQFEQYF. The CDR3 nucleotides read TGCAGCGTGCGAAAGGGAGGACAATTCGAGCAGTACTTC.

The genes are TRBV29-1 and TRBJ2-7, with 10 bases identical to TRBD2. J was trimmed by 0 bases and V by 5 bases; bases with no gene match: 4. The germline V gene has CDR1 SQVTM and CDR2 ANQGSEA. CDR3 size: 14 residues. The CDR3 here is CSVTGLASSYEQYF. The CDR3 DNA is TGCAGCGTTACGGGACTAGCGAGCTCCTACGAGCAGTACTTC.

This chain connects TRBV29-1 to TRBJ1-2; 9 bases agree with TRBD1. CDR1 SQVTM and CDR2 ANQGSEA come from the germline V gene. The CDR3 runs to 12 residues. CDR3: CSVDRGVYGYTF. CDR3 nucleotide sequence: TGCAGTGTAGACAGGGGGGTCTATGGCTACACCTTC.